This T cell receptor (beta chain) comes out of a study of blood T cell repertoires in COVID-19. Study background: COVID-19 samples collected from the United States, Italy and Spain covered acute and convalescent phases. PBMCs, B-cell-depleted T cells, or T cells provided the cDNA or gDNA that made up the material.

The CDR3 contains 15 residues. CDR1 is SNHLY, CDR2 FYNNEI, per germline. Trimming stripped 5 bases from V and 3 bases from J, with 13 bases between. Ages ranged from roughly 18 to 95 years, with residence in 24 US areas. Methods used by the authors: Cell counts per sample came from amplifying reference gene primers. The assay was immunoSEQ multiplex PCR, and TCRdb's table has in-frame clones only and misses some. From that table come the V and J calls and clone size; the DNA was used to work out D and trimming. The sample has around 400,000 clones; about 88% are singletons. Sample: PBMCs or T cells enriched from blood (not recorded which). This TCR derives from a woman aged 18-29 years who had been exposed to COVID-19. The chain uses TRBV2 and TRBJ1-4; TRBD1 is a possible D gene (5 bases). The CDR3 loop is CASSPEWGANEKLFF. CDR3 coding DNA: TGTGCCAGCAGTCCGGAGTGGGGGGCTAATGAAAAACTGTTTTTT.